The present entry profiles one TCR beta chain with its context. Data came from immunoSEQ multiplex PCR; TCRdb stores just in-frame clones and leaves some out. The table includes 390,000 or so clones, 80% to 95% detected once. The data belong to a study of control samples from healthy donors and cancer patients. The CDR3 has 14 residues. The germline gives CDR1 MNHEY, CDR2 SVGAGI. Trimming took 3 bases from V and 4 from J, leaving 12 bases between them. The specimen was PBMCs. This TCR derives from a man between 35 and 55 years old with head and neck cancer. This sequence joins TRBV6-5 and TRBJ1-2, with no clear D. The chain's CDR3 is CASSYSMPGYGYTF. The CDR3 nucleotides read TGTGCCAGCAGTTATTCGATGCCCGGCTATGGCTACACCTTC.